The clone carrying this TCR beta chain showed up many times. The record originates from a study of early T cells in non-severe SARS-CoV-2 infection. The CDR3 has 12 residues. V was cut by 8 bases and J by 6 bases, with 12 bases left in between. Germline V gene data show CDR1 as MNHNS and CDR2 as SASEGT. MiXCR, applied by TCRdb to the 5' RACE reads, yields one record per CDR3 protein. Here the sample spans around 57,000 distinct CDR3 sequences, approximately 10% being singletons. The rearrangement links TRBV6-1 to TRBJ2-3; D call uncertain. Sequenced: whole blood. The receptor was derived from an adult who was a healthcare worker with PCR-confirmed SARS-CoV-2 infection or an uninfected control (not recorded which). Here the CDR3 reads CASGTTSDTQYF. CDR3 in DNA: TGTGCCAGCGGAACGACTTCGGATACGCAGTATTTT.